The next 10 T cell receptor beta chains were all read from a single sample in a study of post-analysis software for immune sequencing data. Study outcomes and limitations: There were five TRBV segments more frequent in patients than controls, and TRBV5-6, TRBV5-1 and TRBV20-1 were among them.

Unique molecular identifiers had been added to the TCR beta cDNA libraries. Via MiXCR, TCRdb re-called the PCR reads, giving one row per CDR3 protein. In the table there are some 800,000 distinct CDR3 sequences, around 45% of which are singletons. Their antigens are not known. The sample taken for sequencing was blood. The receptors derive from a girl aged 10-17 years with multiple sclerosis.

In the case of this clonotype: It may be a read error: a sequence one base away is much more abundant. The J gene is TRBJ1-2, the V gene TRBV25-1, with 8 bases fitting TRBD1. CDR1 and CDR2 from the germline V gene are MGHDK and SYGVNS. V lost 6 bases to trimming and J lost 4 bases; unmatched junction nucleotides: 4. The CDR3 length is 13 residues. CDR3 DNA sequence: TGTGCCAGCAGGCCGACAGGGGCCTATGGCTACACCTTC. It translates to CASRPTGAYGYTF.

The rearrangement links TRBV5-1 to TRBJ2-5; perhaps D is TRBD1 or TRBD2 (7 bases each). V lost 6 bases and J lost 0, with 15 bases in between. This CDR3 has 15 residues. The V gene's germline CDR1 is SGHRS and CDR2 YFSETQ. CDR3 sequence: CASTGGAPYQETQYF. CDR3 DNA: TGCGCCAGCACAGGGGGGGCTCCGTACCAAGAGACCCAGTACTTC.

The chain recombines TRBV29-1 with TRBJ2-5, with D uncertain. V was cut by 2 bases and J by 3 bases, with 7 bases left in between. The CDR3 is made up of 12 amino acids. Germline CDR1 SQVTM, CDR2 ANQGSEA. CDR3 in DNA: TGCAGCGTTGAAAGGCGGAAAGAGACCCAGTACTTC. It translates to CSVERRKETQYF.

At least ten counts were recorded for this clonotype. The CDR3 loop is CSVATETQYF. CDR3 DNA: TGCAGCGTCGCCACAGAGACCCAGTACTTC. The chain links TRBV29-1 to TRBJ2-5; D not resolved. Germline values: CDR1 SQVTM, CDR2 ANQGSEA. CDR3 length: 10 amino acids. V lost 6 bases and J 4 bases, leaving 6 bases between the germline ends.

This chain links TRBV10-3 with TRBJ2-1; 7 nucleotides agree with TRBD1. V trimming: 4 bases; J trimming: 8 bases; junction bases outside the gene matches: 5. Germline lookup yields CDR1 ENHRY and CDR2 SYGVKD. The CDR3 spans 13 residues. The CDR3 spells CAISGDSMHEQFF. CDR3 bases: TGTGCCATCAGTGGGGACAGTATGCATGAGCAGTTCTTC.

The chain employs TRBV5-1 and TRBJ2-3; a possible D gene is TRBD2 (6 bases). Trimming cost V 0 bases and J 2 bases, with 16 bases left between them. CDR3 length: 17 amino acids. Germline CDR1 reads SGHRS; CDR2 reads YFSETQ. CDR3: CASSLGSAGRYTDTQYF. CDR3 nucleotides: TGCGCCAGCAGCTTGGGGTCGGCGGGAAGATACACAGATACGCAGTATTTT.

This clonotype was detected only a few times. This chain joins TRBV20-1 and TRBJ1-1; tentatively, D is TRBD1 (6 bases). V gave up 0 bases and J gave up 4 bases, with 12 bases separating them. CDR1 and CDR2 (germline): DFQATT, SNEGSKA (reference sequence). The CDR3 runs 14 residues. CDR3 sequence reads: CSARDNGRGTEAFF. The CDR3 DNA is TGCAGTGCTAGAGATAATGGCAGGGGCACTGAAGCTTTCTTT.

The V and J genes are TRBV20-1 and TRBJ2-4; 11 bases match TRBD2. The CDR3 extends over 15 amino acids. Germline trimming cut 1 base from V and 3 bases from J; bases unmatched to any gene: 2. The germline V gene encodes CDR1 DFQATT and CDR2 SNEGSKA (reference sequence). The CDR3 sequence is CSARGLAGGKNIQYF. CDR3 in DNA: TGCAGTGCTAGAGGGCTAGCGGGAGGCAAAAACATTCAGTACTTC.

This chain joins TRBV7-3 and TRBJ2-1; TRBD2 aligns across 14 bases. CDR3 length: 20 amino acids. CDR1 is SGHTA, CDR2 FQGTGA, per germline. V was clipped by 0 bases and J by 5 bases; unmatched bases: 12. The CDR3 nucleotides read TGTGCCAGCAGCTTAACCGGGCCGGGACTAGCGGGAGAGCGGGACAATGAGCAGTTCTTC. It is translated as CASSLTGPGLAGERDNEQFF.

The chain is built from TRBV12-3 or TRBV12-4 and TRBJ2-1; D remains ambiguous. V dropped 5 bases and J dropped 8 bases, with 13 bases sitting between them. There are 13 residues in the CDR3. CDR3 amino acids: CASSTGRTDEQFF. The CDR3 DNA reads TGTGCCAGCAGTACGGGCCGTACAGATGAGCAGTTCTTC.